This T cell receptor beta chain was recovered during a study of beta chain features in type 1 diabetes. Expressed TCRB transcripts were sequenced after all isolated RNA was converted to cDNA. This table comes from immunoSEQ multiplex PCR, and its TCRdb copy is limited to in-frame clones, with some not included. Found here are about 210,000 clones, about a tenth of them singletons; the top ten hold over 1%. With V trimmed by 3 bases and J by 0 bases, 12 bases remained unmatched. Per germline, CDR1 MDHEN and CDR2 SYDVKM. The CDR3 consists of 19 residues. This clonotype was obtained from a man aged 18 to 30 in good health. The sample was central memory CD4+ T cells from blood. The chain has TRBV28 and TRBJ2-1, with 9 nucleotides matching TRBD2. DNA of the CDR3: TGTGCCAGCAGTTTCCAGGACTGGCGGGAGGGACGCTCCTACAATGAGCAGTTCTTC. Its translation is CASSFQDWREGRSYNEQFF.